This T cell receptor (beta chain) is drawn from a study of human T cells and chemical hapten exposure (dated by TCRdb to the early 2020s). Looking at the study overall: For sensitization, 2% DPC in acetone was applied to a roughly 2 cm by roughly 2 cm area of upper inner arm skin. Weekly therapeutic DPC doses were additionally applied to the scalp of patients throughout the roughly 23-week study period. Patch testing on the upper back used Finn chambers containing 0.01% DPC, with scoring done after 6 days according to International Contact Dermatitis Research Group standards. Most of the patients in the cohort were female, and the cohort covered alopecia areata with under or over 50% scalp involvement, alopecia totalis and alopecia universalis. Libraries were pooled for sequencing, and variation in per-sample TCR yields was attributed mainly to small differences in library volumes within the pool. The study tracked peripheral blood TCR repertoire changes in vivo during primary and secondary sensitization to the hapten diphenylcyclopropenone (DPC) in alopecia patients. Blood was sampled from patients pre-sensitization (week 0) and at 2, 6 and about 24 weeks after DPC sensitization. For TCR sequencing, blood came from 25 to 35 alopecia patients at anywhere from one to four time points (pre-sensitization, 2, 6 and 24 weeks). What the research found in general, with its limitations: Compared with pre-sensitization or healthy control sets, expanded TCRs formed significantly more large CDR3 similarity clusters, which is consistent with antigen-driven responses. After repeated subsampling, the strength of the expansion versus patch-test correlation and the threshold at which it became significant changed. No change with DPC sensitization was found in the number of TCRs above 1 in 1000 frequency, and no evidence of global repertoire structure alterations was found. All patients had alopecia, a presumed autoimmune disease, so their immune response might differ from that of healthy individuals. Patch test score was positively correlated with the number of PT1 expanded TCRs, with significance at thresholds 8, 16 and 32 but not at 4.

The library was prepared using RACE. The sequencer was a NextSeq 500. During library preparation, unique molecular identifiers were attached to individual cDNA molecules so that TCRs could be counted quantitatively and reproducibly. Both TCR alpha and TCR beta chains were sequenced from each blood RNA sample. The paper's processing steps were these. Samples had a median of approximately 93,000 TCRs, with a range from about 23,224 to 700,000. V, J and CDR3 annotation of the TCR reads was performed with the Decombinator software suite. To make PS versus PT1 abundance plots, every sample was subsampled to the same number of TCRs (28,000). Expanded TCRs were defined as absent before sensitization and observed at least eight times at the 2-week time point. Clones were called with MiXCR by TCRdb after fastp trimmed the public reads at Q25, and only in-frame beta chains were retained. Duplicate CDR3 protein sequences are folded into a single record with the most common DNA and genes. The V and J calls reflect TCRdb's pipeline rather than the authors' work. The sample table shows about 40,000 distinct CDR3 sequences, and less than 3.5% are seen once. In total, the top ten clones hold about 6.7% of the sample.

Interpreted using the paper, the time point label stands for: patch test 2, 6 weeks after DPC sensitization. The intended sense of this specimen's treatment or condition label: therapeutic diphenylcyclopropenone sensitization with weekly scalp DPC. At every patch-test visit, the blood draw took place before the patch test was put on. Patients were considered eligible if aged 18 to 70, diagnosed with alopecia and deemed suitable for DPC therapy, and patients were excluded if pregnant. Total RNA was extracted from unfractionated whole blood that had been collected in Tempus Blood RNA tubes. With respect to this clonotype: The specificity of this receptor is unknown. No base quality values were provided; no much bigger clone lies one nucleotide off.

The CDR3, cysteine through phenylalanine, is 17 amino acids long. The only DNA kept is the CDR3, 51 bases in frame from the first base. V is pared back by 5 bases and J by 0 bases, with 16 bases lying between the germline termini. Recombination connected TRBV12-3 or TRBV12-4 to TRBJ2-2, with no confidently assigned D gene. The source material was whole blood, sampled in connection with sensitization to the hapten diphenylcyclopropenone (DPC). The TCR comes from a man in his forties with alopecia areata. Some clones in this sample may be carry-over from other donors' samples. CDR3 protein: CASSLRASPANTGELFF. The nucleotide sequence is given as TGTGCCAGCAGTCTCCGGGCCTCACCCGCGAACACCGGGGAGCTGTTTTTT.